These 20 T cell receptor beta chains share one sample of origin, sequenced in a study of T-cell memory formation after mild COVID-19. TCRdb re-called the 5' RACE reads through MiXCR, storing one row per CDR3 protein. The table includes over 250,000 distinct CDR3 sequences, roughly 15% detected once. The sample was PBMCs or a T cell subset sorted from them (not recorded which). Receptors were obtained from a man aged 18 to 35 who had mild COVID-19 (a few samples of this study predate the infection). Cell type and time point are not known.

Ten or more counts support this clonotype. Sequence at one end of the junction differs from germline and may be a read error. The chain employs TRBV7-9 and TRBJ2-5, with a tentative D call TRBD2 (6 bases). This CDR3 region has 13 residues. Germline V gene lookup returns CDR1 SEHNR and CDR2 FQNEAQ (reference sequence). CDR3 in DNA: TGTGCCAGCGGACTACCGACCCAAGTGACCCAGTACTTC. Encoded protein: CASGLPTQVTQYF.

The V and J genes are TRBV4-3 and TRBJ2-5; 9 bases align to TRBD2. The germline V gene has CDR1 LGHNA and CDR2 YSLEER. CDR3 length: 17 residues. The ends lost 0 bases at V and 0 bases at J; junction bases unmatched: 5. The CDR3 reads CASSQDFRGGDQETQYF. DNA for the CDR3: TGCGCCAGCAGCCAAGATTTTCGCGGGGGGGACCAAGAGACCCAGTACTTC.

This clonotype came up a few times. The junction does not match germline at one end; this may be a read error. The chain employs TRBV4-3 and TRBJ2-1, with 8 nucleotides matching TRBD2. The CDR3 covers 15 residues. Germline V gives CDR1 LGHNA, CDR2 YSLEER. CDR3 loop: CAGSPGLAGNNEQFF. DNA for the CDR3: TGCGCCGGCAGCCCCGGGCTAGCGGGTAACAATGAGCAGTTCTTC.

The chain couples TRBV10-2 to TRBJ1-1; TRBD1 matches at 8 bases. Germline-derived CDR1 and CDR2 are WSHSY and SAAADI. The V gene end was trimmed by 4 bases and the J gene end by 2 bases; junction bases not matched to a gene: 9. The CDR3 consists of 16 residues. The CDR3 region has the DNA TGCGCCAGCAGTGGGTTGTGGACAGGGCGAAACACTGAAGCTTTCTTT. It yields the protein CASSGLWTGRNTEAFF.

This clonotype was observed many times. This chain joins TRBV4-1 and TRBJ1-5, with D perhaps TRBD1 (6 bases). The CDR3 is 15 residues long. The V and J ends lost 1 base and 3 bases respectively, with 10 bases between them. CDR1 is MGHRA, CDR2 YSYEKL, per germline. The CDR3 nucleotides are TGCGCCAGCAGCCAAGTGCGACAGGACAATCAGCCCCAGCATTTT. Its protein is CASSQVRQDNQPQHF.

This clonotype has a handful of counts. The chain joins TRBV20-1 to TRBJ1-1; D may be TRBD1 (5 bases). Trimming took 2 bases from V and 1 from J, leaving 11 bases between them. CDR3 length: 14 residues. CDR1 and CDR2 from the germline V gene are DFQATT and SNEGSKA (reference sequence). CDR3 protein: CSARIPTGNTEAFF. CDR3 nucleotides: TGCAGTGCTAGAATCCCCACAGGGAACACTGAAGCTTTCTTT.

This clonotype has just a few counts. The rearrangement joins TRBV4-1 to TRBJ1-5; the D is unclear. The V gene lost 4 bases and the J gene lost 0 bases, with 10 bases spanning the gap. CDR3 size: 15 residues. Germline values: CDR1 MGHRA, CDR2 YSYEKL. The CDR3 region is CASSLTDGSNQPQHF. CDR3 coding DNA: TGCGCCAGCAGCCTGACGGACGGTAGCAATCAGCCCCAGCATTTT.

The sample holds a few counts of this clonotype. This chain connects TRBV5-1 to TRBJ1-2; D might be TRBD1 (5 bases). Germline V gene sequence: CDR1 SGHRS, CDR2 YFSETQ. V was shortened by 0 bases and J by 4 bases, with 16 bases between the two germline ends. This CDR3 contains 16 residues. CDR3 loop: CASSLELGEGFYGYTF. CDR3 DNA: TGCGCCAGCAGCTTGGAATTGGGGGAGGGATTCTATGGCTACACCTTC.

The J gene is TRBJ1-3, the V gene TRBV6-5; maybe TRBD1 (5 bases). The CDR3 totals 19 residues. The ends were cut back, 6 bases at V and 0 bases at J, with 24 bases in the middle. The germline V gene encodes CDR1 MNHEY and CDR2 SVGAGI. CDR3 residues: CASSNIFRLIGASGNTIYF. DNA for the CDR3: TGTGCCAGCAGCAACATCTTTCGATTAATCGGGGCCTCTGGAAACACCATATATTTT.

This clonotype occurred a few times. The rearrangement joins TRBV7-9 to TRBJ1-2; D remains ambiguous. Deletions cut 2 bases from V and 2 bases from J, with 9 bases between. The CDR3 extends over 14 amino acids. The germline CDR1 and CDR2 sequences are SEHNR and FQNEAQ (reference sequence). DNA of the CDR3: TGTGCCAGCAGCTTAAGGGCAATGAACTATGGCTACACCTTC. Translated: CASSLRAMNYGYTF.

This clonotype has just a few counts. The rearrangement uses TRBV7-2 and TRBJ2-2; 10 nucleotides align to TRBD2. This CDR3 region has 16 residues. Germline CDR1 and CDR2: SGHTA and FQGNSA. After removal of 4 bases from V and 6 bases from J, the junction contained 8 bases not matched to a gene. This CDR3 reads CASSSPPGLASGELFF. The CDR3 DNA follows: TGTGCCAGCAGCTCTCCACCGGGACTAGCGTCCGGGGAGCTGTTTTTT.

This clonotype has more than one count but fewer than ten. This sequence joins TRBV6-5 and TRBJ2-7, with D uncertain. This CDR3 contains 13 residues. Per the germline V gene, CDR1 is MNHEY and CDR2 is SVGAGI. V was shortened by 2 bases and J by 3 bases, with 8 bases between the two germline ends. CDR3: CASSYEDGYEQYF. The CDR3 DNA follows: TGTGCCAGCAGTTACGAGGACGGCTACGAGCAGTACTTC.

The chain uses TRBV6-5 and TRBJ2-5, with 12 bases matching TRBD1. V lost 4 bases to trimming and J lost 5 bases; unmatched junction nucleotides: 8. The CDR3 has 16 residues. CDR1 is MNHEY, CDR2 SVGAGI, per germline. This chain's CDR3 is CASSSPRDRGLETQYF. As DNA, the CDR3 is TGTGCCAGCAGTTCCCCCCGGGACAGGGGGCTGGAGACCCAGTACTTC.

The chain is built from TRBV2 and TRBJ1-6; the D is unclear. Germline assignment: CDR1 SNHLY and CDR2 FYNNEI. CDR3 length: 14 residues. The V and J ends lost 6 bases and 7 bases respectively, with 13 bases between them. The CDR3 sequence: CASSPLAGNSPLHF. In nucleotides, the CDR3 is TGTGCCAGCAGCCCCCTGGCCGGGAATTCACCCCTCCACTTT. Supplemented by reference TRBV2 and TRBJ1-6, the full variable domain reads EPEVTQTPSHQVTQMGQEVILRCVPISNHLYFYWYRQILGQKVEFLVSFYNNEISEKSEIFDDQFSVERPDGSNFTLKIRSTKLEDSAMYFCASSPLAGNSPLHFGNGTRLTVT.

This clonotype was detected only a few times. The chain has TRBV12-3 or TRBV12-4 and TRBJ1-2, with no clear D. The CDR3 consists of 11 residues. V lost 6 bases and J 7 bases, leaving 9 bases between the germline ends. The CDR3 nucleotides read TGTGCCAGCAGCGGCGGGAGTGGCTACACCTTC. Translating it yields CASSGGSGYTF.

V is TRBV13 and J is TRBJ2-5, with TRBD1 identical over 9 bases. Germline CDR1 PRHDT, CDR2 FYEKMQ (reference sequence). The CDR3 is 15 residues long. J lost 3 bases, V lost 5 bases, and 7 bases had no gene match. CDR3 loop: CASSNRQGVKETQYF. CDR3 coding DNA: TGTGCCAGCAGCAACCGACAGGGGGTCAAAGAGACCCAGTACTTC.

In this sample, this clonotype turned up many times. The rearrangement joins TRBV5-6 to TRBJ2-7; D call uncertain. CDR1 and CDR2 (germline): SGHDT, YYEEEE. V lost 5 bases and J 1 base, leaving 10 bases between the germline ends. This CDR3 region has 13 residues. This CDR3 is CASSTWVSYEQYF. In nucleotides, the CDR3 is TGTGCCAGCAGTACTTGGGTATCCTACGAGCAGTACTTC. Complete variable domain (other parts from reference TRBV5-6 and TRBJ2-7): DAGVTQSPTHLIKTRGQQVTLRCSPKSGHDTVSWYQQALGQGPQFIFQYYEEEERQRGNFPDRFSGHQFPNYSSELNVNALLLGDSALYLCASSTWVSYEQYFGPGTRLTVT.

There are a few counts of this clonotype. The chain recombines TRBV7-2 with TRBJ1-1; D may be TRBD1 (6 bases). CDR1 and CDR2 from the germline V gene are SGHTA and FQGNSA. The CDR3 has 14 amino acids. V lost 3 bases to trimming and J lost 5 bases, with 13 bases between them. DNA for the CDR3: TGTGCCAGCAGCTTGGGGGGGGCGACGACTGAAGCTTTCTTT. Translation: CASSLGGATTEAFF. The whole variable domain, remainder taken from reference TRBV7-2 and TRBJ1-1, is GAGVSQSPSNKVTEKGKDVELRCDPISGHTALYWYRQSLGQGLEFLIYFQGNSAPDKSGLPSDRFSAERTGGSVSTLTIQRTQQEDSAVYLCASSLGGATTEAFFGQGTRLTVV.

Ten or more counts support this clonotype. This chain links TRBV5-1 with TRBJ1-2; D unclear. The V end lost 0 bases, the J end lost 6 bases, and 12 bases lay between the germline ends. The CDR3 covers 14 residues. CDR1 is SGHRS, CDR2 YFSETQ, per germline. In nucleotides, the CDR3 is TGCGCCAGCAGCTTGGATCCAGGTTTTAATGGCTACACCTTC. Translation: CASSLDPGFNGYTF.

The genes are TRBV4-1 and TRBJ1-1; a possible D gene is TRBD1 (6 bases). The CDR3 extends over 14 amino acids. V lost 3 bases and J lost 7, with 15 bases in between. Per the germline V gene, CDR1 is MGHRA and CDR2 is YSYEKL. CDR3 protein: CASSQTGGVSEAFF. The CDR3 nucleotides are TGCGCCAGCAGCCAGACCGGGGGCGTGAGTGAAGCTTTCTTT.